Listed below are T cell receptor beta chains from one sample, sequenced in a study of response to subunit inactivated influenza vaccine. TCRdb reprocessed the RT-PCR reads with MiXCR, giving one entry per CDR3 protein. The table has around 470,000 distinct CDR3 sequences, about 7.2% seen once. This sample comprised PBMCs from blood, obtained roughly 24 months after vaccination. The receptors were gathered from a man between 50 and 69 years old who received an inactivated influenza vaccine. CDR3s include the opening cysteine and the closing phenylalanine or tryptophan. D genes are given only for firm matches. The size of a clone is reported for some rows only, either as once, few or many, or as a class for expanded clones.

TRBJ1-6	TRBD1	-	TRBV11-2	16	TGTGCCAGCAGCCGACATACGACAGGGGTAGGATCACCCCTCCACTTT	CASSRHTTGVGSPLHF
TRBJ2-7	-	few	TRBV28	15	TGTGCCAGCAGTTCCTCTACGAGGAGGACCTACGAGCAGTACTTC	CASSSSTRRTYEQYF
TRBJ1-1	-	many	TRBV29-1	13	TGCAGCGTAGGTCCCTCATTGGGCACTGAAGCTTTCTTT	CSVGPSLGTEAFF
TRBJ1-4	-	-	TRBV7-2	15	TGTGCCAGCAGCCCCGAAGCAGGGACTAATGAAAAACTGTTTTTT	CASSPEAGTNEKLFF
TRBJ2-1	TRBD1	-	TRBV7-9	14	TGTGCCAGCTCTTCCGGGACAGGTCCCGATGAGCAGTTCTTC	CASSSGTGPDEQFF
TRBJ2-3	TRBD2	few	TRBV4-3	16	TGCGCCAGCAGCCAAGAGCCGACTAGCGGGCTGGATACGCAGTATTTT	CASSQEPTSGLDTQYF
TRBJ2-7	TRBD1	many	TRBV12-3/TRBV12-4	13	TGTGCCAGCAGCCGACAGGGTCCCTACGAGCAGTACTTC	CASSRQGPYEQYF
TRBJ2-1	-	many	TRBV29-1	15	TGCAGCATTAAGAGAGGGAGCTCTGGAAACAATGAGCAGTTCTTC	CSIKRGSSGNNEQFF
TRBJ1-5	TRBD1	few	TRBV5-1	15	TGCGCCAGCAGCCTGACAGGGGACGGCAATCAGCCCCAGCATTTT	CASSLTGDGNQPQHF
TRBJ1-5	-	-	TRBV12-3/TRBV12-4	13	TGTGCCAGCAGTGCCTACAGAAATCAGCCCCAGCATTTT	CASSAYRNQPQHF
TRBJ2-3	-	few	TRBV4-3	14	TGCGCCAGCGGAGAATGGCGAGGCGCAGATACGCAGTATTTT	CASGEWRGADTQYF
TRBJ2-2	-	few	TRBV20-1	14	TGCAGTGCCATACAAGGGGGGTACACCGGGGAGCTGTTTTTT	CSAIQGGYTGELFF
TRBJ1-4	TRBD1	many	TRBV4-3	14	TGCGCCAGCAGCCGGGACAGGGGTGGCGAAAAACTGTTTTTT	CASSRDRGGEKLFF
TRBJ2-3	TRBD2	-	TRBV2	14	TGTGCCAGCTCATGGCGGGAGCGGGGTGATACGCAGTATTTT	CASSWRERGDTQYF
TRBJ1-5	TRBD1	-	TRBV20-1	15	TGCAGTGCTACCCCGGGACAGGGGGCAAATCAGCCCCAGCATTTT	CSATPGQGANQPQHF
TRBJ2-7	-	few	TRBV7-2	14	TGTGCCAGCAGCTTAGGCAGACGTTCCTACGAGCAGTACTTC	CASSLGRRSYEQYF
TRBJ2-1	TRBD1	few	TRBV24-1	14	TGTGCCACCAGAGGACAGGGGGTCTACAATGAGCAGTTCTTC	CATRGQGVYNEQFF
TRBJ2-2	TRBD2	few	TRBV5-6	17	TGTGCCAGCAGCCCCGCTAGCGGGACCTGGAACACCGGGGAGCTGTTTTTT	CASSPASGTWNTGELFF
TRBJ1-3	-	few	TRBV28	13	TGTGCCAGCAGTTTCCGGGAAAGAAACACCATATATTTT	CASSFRERNTIYF
TRBJ2-3	-	-	TRBV9	16	TGTGCCAGCAGCCCTCGATTGGGTAGCCGAACAGATACGCAGTATTTT	CASSPRLGSRTDTQYF
TRBJ2-1	-	-	TRBV3-1	13	TGTGCCAGCAGCCAACTTCGGGCCTATGAGCAGTTCTTC	CASSQLRAYEQFF
TRBJ1-1	-	many	TRBV20-1	13	TGCAGTGCTAGTACTCCGTTCAACACTGAAGCTTTCTTT	CSASTPFNTEAFF
TRBJ1-1	-	-	TRBV12-3/TRBV12-4	11	TGTGCCAGCAGCCCTCGAGGAACGGCTTTCTTT	CASSPRGTAFF
TRBJ2-3	-	few	TRBV2	17	TGTGCCAGCAGTGAAATCGAGGCAGGGTCTAGCACAGATACGCAGTATTTT	CASSEIEAGSSTDTQYF
TRBJ2-7	TRBD2	many	TRBV7-2	15	TGTGCCAGCAGCTTAGATTCTAGCGGGGGATACGAGCAGTACTTC	CASSLDSSGGYEQYF
TRBJ2-1	-	few	TRBV21-1	16	TGTGCCAGCAGCACTACTAGCGGGAACCACTACAATGAGCAGTTCTTC	CASSTTSGNHYNEQFF
TRBJ2-5	-	-	TRBV5-1	15	TGCGCCAGCAGCAACGGACAGTTTCAAGGGGAGACCCAGTACTTC	CASSNGQFQGETQYF
TRBJ2-3	TRBD2	few	TRBV6-2/TRBV6-3	17	TGTGCCAGCAGTTACCATGTTTCGCGGGGGAACACAGATACGCAGTATTTT	CASSYHVSRGNTDTQYF
TRBJ1-1	-	-	TRBV12-3/TRBV12-4	12	TGTGCCAGCAGTTTAAGGGGGTCTGGAGCTTTCTTT	CASSLRGSGAFF
TRBJ2-1	-	many	TRBV5-6	15	TGTGCCAGCAGCTTGGGGACAAGGTTGGATGATGAGCAGTTCTTC	CASSLGTRLDDEQFF